The TCR beta chain under discussion was sequenced for a study of early T cells in non-severe SARS-CoV-2 infection. Looking at the study overall: Chains from this unsorted whole-blood bulk RNA could not be paired. Findings and caveats of the study: Missing private and CD4 specificities, VDJdb matching favored anti-spike CD8 responses.

This clonotype was counted only a few times. The antigen is not known. V shed 6 bases, J shed 11 bases, and the junction held 5 bases outside the gene matches. Germline CDR1 and CDR2: SGHNT and YENEEA. This CDR3 is 12 amino acids long. In the library, individual cDNA molecules carried attached unique molecular identifiers. One entry per CDR3 protein, called by TCRdb with MiXCR from the 5' RACE reads. The sample holds tens of thousands of distinct CDR3 sequences, roughly an eighth seen once. The clonotype comes from an adult who was a healthcare worker with PCR-confirmed SARS-CoV-2 infection or an uninfected control (not recorded which). This chain connects TRBV11-3 to TRBJ2-1; 9 nucleotides line up with TRBD2. Sequenced input: whole blood. The CDR3 protein is CASSLSGSQQFF. CDR3 DNA: TGTGCCAGCAGTCTTAGCGGGAGTCAGCAGTTCTTC.